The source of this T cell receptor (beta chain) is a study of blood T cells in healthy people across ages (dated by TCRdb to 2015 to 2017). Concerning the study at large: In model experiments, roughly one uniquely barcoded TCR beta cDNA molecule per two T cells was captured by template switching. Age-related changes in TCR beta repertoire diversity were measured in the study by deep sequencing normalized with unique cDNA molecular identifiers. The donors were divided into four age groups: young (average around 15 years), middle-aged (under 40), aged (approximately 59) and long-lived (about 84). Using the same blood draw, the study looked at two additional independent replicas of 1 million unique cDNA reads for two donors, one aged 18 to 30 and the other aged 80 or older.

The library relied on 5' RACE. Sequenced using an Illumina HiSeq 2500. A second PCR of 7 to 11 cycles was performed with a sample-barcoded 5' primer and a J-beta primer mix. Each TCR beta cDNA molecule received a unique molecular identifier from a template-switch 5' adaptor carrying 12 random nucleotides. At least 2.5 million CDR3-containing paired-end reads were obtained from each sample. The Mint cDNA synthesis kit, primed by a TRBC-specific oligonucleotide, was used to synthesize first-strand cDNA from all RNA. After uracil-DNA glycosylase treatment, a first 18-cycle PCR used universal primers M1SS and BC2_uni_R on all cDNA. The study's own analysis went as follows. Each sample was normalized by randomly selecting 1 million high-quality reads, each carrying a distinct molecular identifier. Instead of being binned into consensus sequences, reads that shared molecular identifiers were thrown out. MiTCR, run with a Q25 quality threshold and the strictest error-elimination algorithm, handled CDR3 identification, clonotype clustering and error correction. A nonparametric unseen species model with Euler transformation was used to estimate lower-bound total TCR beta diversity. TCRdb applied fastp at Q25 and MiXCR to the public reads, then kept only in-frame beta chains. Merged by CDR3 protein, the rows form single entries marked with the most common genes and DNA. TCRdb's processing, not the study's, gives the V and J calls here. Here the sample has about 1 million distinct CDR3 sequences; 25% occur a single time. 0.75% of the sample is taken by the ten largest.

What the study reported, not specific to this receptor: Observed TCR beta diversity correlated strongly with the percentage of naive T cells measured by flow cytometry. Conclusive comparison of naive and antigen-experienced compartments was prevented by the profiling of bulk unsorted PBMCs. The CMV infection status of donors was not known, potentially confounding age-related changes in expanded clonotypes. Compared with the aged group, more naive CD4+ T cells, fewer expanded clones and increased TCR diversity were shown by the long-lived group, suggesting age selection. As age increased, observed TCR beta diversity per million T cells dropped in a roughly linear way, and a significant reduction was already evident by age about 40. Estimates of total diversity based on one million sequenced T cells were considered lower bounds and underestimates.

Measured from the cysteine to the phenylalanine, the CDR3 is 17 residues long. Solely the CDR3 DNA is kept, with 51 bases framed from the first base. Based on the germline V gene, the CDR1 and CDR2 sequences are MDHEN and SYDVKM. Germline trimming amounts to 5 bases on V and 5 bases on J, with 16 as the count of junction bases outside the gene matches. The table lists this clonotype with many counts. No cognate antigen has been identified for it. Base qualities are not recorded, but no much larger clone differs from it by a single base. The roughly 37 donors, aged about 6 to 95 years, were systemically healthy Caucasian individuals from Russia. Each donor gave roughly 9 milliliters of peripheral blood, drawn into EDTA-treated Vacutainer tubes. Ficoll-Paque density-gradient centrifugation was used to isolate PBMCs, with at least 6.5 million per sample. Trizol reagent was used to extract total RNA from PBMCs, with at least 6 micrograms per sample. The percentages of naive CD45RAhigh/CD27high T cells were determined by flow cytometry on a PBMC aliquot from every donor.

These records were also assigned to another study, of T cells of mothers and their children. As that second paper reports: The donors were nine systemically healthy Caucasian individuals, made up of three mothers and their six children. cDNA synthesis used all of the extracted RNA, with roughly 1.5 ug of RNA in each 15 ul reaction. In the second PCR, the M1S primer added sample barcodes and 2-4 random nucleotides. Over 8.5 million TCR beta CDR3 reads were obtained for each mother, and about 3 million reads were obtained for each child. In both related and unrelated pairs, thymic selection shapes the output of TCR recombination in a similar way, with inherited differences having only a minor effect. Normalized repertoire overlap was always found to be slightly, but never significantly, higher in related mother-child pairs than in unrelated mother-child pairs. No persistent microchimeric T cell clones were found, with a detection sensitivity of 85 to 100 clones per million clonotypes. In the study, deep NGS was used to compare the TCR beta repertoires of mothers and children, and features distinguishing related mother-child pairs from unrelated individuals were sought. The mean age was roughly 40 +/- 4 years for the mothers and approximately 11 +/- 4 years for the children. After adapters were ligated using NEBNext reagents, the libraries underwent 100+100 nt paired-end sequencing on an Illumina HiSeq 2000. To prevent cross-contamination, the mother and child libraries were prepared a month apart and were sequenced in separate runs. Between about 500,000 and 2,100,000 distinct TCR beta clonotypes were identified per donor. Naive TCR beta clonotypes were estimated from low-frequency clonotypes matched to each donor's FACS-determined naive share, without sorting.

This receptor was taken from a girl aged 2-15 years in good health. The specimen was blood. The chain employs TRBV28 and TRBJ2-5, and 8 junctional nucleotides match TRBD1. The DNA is TGTGCCAGCAGTCCCCCGTTCGGACGAACAGGGGGGGAGACCCAGTACTTC. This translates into CASSPPFGRTGGETQYF.